This entry is about one T cell receptor beta chain. Its matching antigen is unknown. Isolated RNA was reverse transcribed in full, so expressed TCRB transcripts were sequenced. An average approximately 3.5 million reads came from naive, central memory and regulatory T cell samples. TCRdb's table, derived via immunoSEQ multiplex PCR, lists solely in-frame clones and lacks some. This repertoire shows 250,000 to 300,000 clones, under 8.5% found once; its top ten account for roughly 0.94%. The entry originates in a study of beta chain features in type 1 diabetes. Notes on the study in general: TCRB repertoires of naive, central memory and Treg cells appeared more similar among patients than among healthy donors. Whether TCRB rearrangement is influenced by HLA type was left unresolved in this analysis.

V dropped 4 bases and J dropped 3; count of bases not matched to a gene: 5. Germline-derived CDR1 and CDR2 are MNHEY and SMNVEV (reference sequence). This CDR3 is 15 amino acids long. This receptor was obtained from a woman between 18 and 30 years old in good health. Material: central memory CD4+ T cells from blood. This chain connects TRBV27 to TRBJ1-1, with 10 bases that match TRBD1. This chain's CDR3 is CASSSFGQGDTEAFF. The CDR3 DNA sequence: TGTGCCAGCAGTTCTTTCGGACAGGGGGACACTGAAGCTTTCTTT.